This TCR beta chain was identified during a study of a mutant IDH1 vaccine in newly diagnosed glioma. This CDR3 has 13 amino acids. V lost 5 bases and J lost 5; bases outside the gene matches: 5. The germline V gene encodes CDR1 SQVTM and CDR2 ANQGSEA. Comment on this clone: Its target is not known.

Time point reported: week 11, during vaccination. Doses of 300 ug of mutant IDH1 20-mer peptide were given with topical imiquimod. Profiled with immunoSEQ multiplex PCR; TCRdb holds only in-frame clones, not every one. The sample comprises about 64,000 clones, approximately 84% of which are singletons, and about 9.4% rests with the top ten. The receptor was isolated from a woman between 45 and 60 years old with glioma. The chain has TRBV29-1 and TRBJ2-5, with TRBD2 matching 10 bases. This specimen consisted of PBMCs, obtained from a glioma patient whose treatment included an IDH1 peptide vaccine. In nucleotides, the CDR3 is TGCAGCGTTCCCCAAGCGGGGGGGGAGACCCAGTACTTC. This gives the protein CSVPQAGGETQYF.